The 12 T cell receptor beta chains below come from one sample, sequenced in a study of T cell responses to AZD1222 COVID-19 vaccine. Measured with immunoSEQ multiplex PCR; TCRdb has only the in-frame clones, and not every one. The sample yields 90,000 to 120,000 clones, about 85% seen once. This sample comprised peripheral blood, obtained 28 days after the second AZD1222 dose. These receptors came from an adult who received the AZD1222 COVID-19 vaccine.

DNA of the CDR3: TGTGCCAGCAGCTTACGACAGGCCCCCTACGAGCAGTACTTC. It codes for CASSLRQAPYEQYF. The genes are TRBV5-4 and TRBJ2-7; weak D call: TRBD1 (6 bases). Trimming left V 2 bases short and J 2 bases short, with 11 bases between. Germline loops: CDR1 SGHNT, CDR2 YYREEE (reference sequence). This CDR3 is built from 14 residues.

The chain joins TRBV13 to TRBJ1-4; tentative D call: TRBD1 (5 bases). The CDR3 is made up of 14 amino acids. V gave up 5 bases and J gave up 8 bases, with 15 bases separating them. Germline CDR1 reads PRHDT; CDR2 reads FYEKMQ (reference sequence). CDR3 in amino acids: CASSRGRPSEKLFF. The CDR3 DNA reads as TGTGCCAGCAGCCGGGGACGGCCAAGCGAAAAACTGTTTTTT.

As concerns this clone: Compared with germline, one end of the junction differs, possibly owing to a read error. This chain connects TRBV7-2 to TRBJ1-1, with D maybe TRBD1 (5 bases). The CDR3 has 14 residues. Germline V gene data show CDR1 as SGHTA and CDR2 as FQGNSA. CDR3 coding DNA: TGTGCCAGCAGATACGTAGGGGCGAACGCTGAAGCTTTCTTT. This codes for CASRYVGANAEAFF.

The chain uses TRBV6-2 or TRBV6-3 and TRBJ1-6; TRBD1 might be the D (6 bases). The CDR3 runs to 15 residues. Trimming pared 0 bases from V and 10 bases from J, leaving 13 bases between. Germline V gives CDR1 MNHEY, CDR2 SVGEGT. In DNA form, the CDR3 reads TGTGCCAGCAGTTACTCGGGCAGGGGAGACTCACCCCTCCACTTT. The encoded protein is CASSYSGRGDSPLHF.

The chain's CDR3 is CASSGKDRGPYEQYF. The CDR3 DNA is TGTGCCAGTAGCGGGAAGGACAGGGGGCCCTACGAGCAGTACTTC. This rearrangement joins TRBV19 to TRBJ2-7; the match to TRBD1 covers 11 bases. V lost 6 bases to trimming and J lost 2 bases; unmatched junction nucleotides: 6. Germline CDR1 and CDR2: LNHDA and SQIVND (reference sequence). This CDR3 is built from 15 residues.

The V call is TRBV10-3, the J call TRBJ1-1, with 10 positions matching TRBD1. Germline V gene data show CDR1 as ENHRY and CDR2 as SYGVKD. The CDR3 loop spans 15 amino acids. V shed 4 bases, J shed 5 bases, and the junction held 7 bases outside the gene matches. In DNA form, the CDR3 reads TGTGCCATCAGTGGGAGACAGGGGGCAGGGACTGAAGCTTTCTTT. This translates into CAISGRQGAGTEAFF.

J is TRBJ1-4 and V is TRBV9, with 9 bases lining up with TRBD1. Germline CDR1 is SGDLS and CDR2 is YYNGEE. The CDR3 covers 15 residues. V was clipped by 0 bases and J by 7 bases; unmatched bases: 4. The CDR3 sequence is CASSVGGQGFEKLFF. In DNA, the CDR3 is TGTGCCAGCAGCGTAGGCGGACAGGGGTTTGAAAAACTGTTTTTT.

The J gene is TRBJ2-1, the V gene TRBV25-1; 7 bases map to TRBD1. V trimming: 4 bases; J trimming: 6 bases; junction bases outside the gene matches: 15. The CDR3 is made up of 17 amino acids. Per germline, CDR1 MGHDK and CDR2 SYGVNS. The CDR3 DNA follows: TGTGCCAGCAGTGCCCTTCTGGGACAGATAAATCCCAATGAGCAGTTCTTC. Translating it yields CASSALLGQINPNEQFF.

This chain links TRBV10-2 with TRBJ2-7; D is uncertain. Trimming removed 6 bases at V and 3 bases at J, with 18 bases between. This CDR3 region has 15 residues. CDR1 is WSHSY and CDR2 is SAAADI in the germline V gene. This chain's CDR3 is CASSHTQTQSYEQYF. DNA of the CDR3: TGCGCCAGCAGCCATACCCAAACCCAAAGCTACGAGCAGTACTTC.

The chain links TRBV18 to TRBJ2-3; TRBD2 aligns across 7 bases. V trimming: 2 bases; J trimming: 6 bases; junction bases outside the gene matches: 8. Germline V gene sequence: CDR1 KGHSH, CDR2 LQKENI. This CDR3 spans 15 amino acids. In DNA, the CDR3 is TGTGCCAGCTCACCAAACTCCGAACTAGCGGATACGCAGTATTTT. Its translation: CASSPNSELADTQYF.

This chain joins TRBV19 and TRBJ2-4; D is perhaps TRBD2 (6 bases). With 7 bases removed from V and 4 bases from J, the gap between germline ends came to 32 bases. The CDR3 runs to 20 residues. Germline CDR1 is LNHDA and CDR2 is SQIVND (reference sequence). CDR3: CASTYGRGVDWRGKKNIQYF. CDR3 DNA sequence: TGTGCCAGTACCTATGGTCGCGGAGTGGACTGGAGGGGAAAAAAAAACATTCAGTACTTC.

This clone was seen only a few times. The J gene is TRBJ2-5, the V gene TRBV7-2; possibly TRBD2 for D (5 bases). The V gene's germline CDR1 is SGHTA and CDR2 FQGNSA. V lost 5 bases and J lost 5, with 12 bases in between. The CDR3 is 13 amino acids. As DNA, the CDR3 is TGTGCCAGCAGCAAGGACGGGGTCGAGACCCAGTACTTC. It codes for CASSKDGVETQYF.